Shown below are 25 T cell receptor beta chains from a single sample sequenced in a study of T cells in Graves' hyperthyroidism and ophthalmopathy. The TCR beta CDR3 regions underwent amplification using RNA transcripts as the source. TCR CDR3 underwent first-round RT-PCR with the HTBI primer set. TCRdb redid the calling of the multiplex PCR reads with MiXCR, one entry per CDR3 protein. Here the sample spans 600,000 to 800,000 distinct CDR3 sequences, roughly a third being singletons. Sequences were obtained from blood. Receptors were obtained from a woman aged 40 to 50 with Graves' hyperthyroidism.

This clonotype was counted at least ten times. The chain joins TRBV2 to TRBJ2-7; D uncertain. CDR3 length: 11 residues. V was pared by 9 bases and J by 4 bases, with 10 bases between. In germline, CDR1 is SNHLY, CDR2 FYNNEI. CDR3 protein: CASLLRYEQYF. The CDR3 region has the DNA TGTGCCAGTTTGCTACGATACGAGCAGTACTTC.

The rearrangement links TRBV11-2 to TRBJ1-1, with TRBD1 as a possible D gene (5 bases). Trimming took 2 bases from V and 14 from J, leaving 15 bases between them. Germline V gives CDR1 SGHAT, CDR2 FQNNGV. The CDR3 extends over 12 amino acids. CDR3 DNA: TGTGCCAGCAGCTTATCGGACACTGTAGCCTTCTTT. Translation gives CASSLSDTVAFF.

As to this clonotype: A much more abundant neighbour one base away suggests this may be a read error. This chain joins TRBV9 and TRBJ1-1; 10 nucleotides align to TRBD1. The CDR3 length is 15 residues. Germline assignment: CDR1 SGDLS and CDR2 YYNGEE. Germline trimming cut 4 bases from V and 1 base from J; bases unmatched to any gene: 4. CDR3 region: CASSFDRGPNTEAFF. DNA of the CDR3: TGTGCCAGCAGCTTTGACAGGGGGCCGAACACTGAAGCTTTCTTT.

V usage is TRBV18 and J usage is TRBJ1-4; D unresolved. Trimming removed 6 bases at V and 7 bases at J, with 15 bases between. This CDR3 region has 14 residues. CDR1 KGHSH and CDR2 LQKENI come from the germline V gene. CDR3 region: CASSPGGHTEKLFF. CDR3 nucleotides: TGTGCCAGCTCCCCCGGCGGGCATACTGAAAAACTGTTTTTT.

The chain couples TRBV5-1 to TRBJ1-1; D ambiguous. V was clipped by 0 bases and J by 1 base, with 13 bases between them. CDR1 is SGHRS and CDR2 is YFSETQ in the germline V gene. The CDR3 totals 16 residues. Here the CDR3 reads CASSLGGGRGNTEAFF. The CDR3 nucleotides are TGCGCCAGCAGCTTGGGAGGCGGCAGAGGGAACACTGAAGCTTTCTTT.

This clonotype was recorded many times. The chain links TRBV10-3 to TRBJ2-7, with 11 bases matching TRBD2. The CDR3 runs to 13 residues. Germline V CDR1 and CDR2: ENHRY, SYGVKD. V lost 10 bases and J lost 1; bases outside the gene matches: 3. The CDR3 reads CATLAGVSYEQYF. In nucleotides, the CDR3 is TGTGCCACACTAGCGGGAGTTTCCTACGAGCAGTACTTC.

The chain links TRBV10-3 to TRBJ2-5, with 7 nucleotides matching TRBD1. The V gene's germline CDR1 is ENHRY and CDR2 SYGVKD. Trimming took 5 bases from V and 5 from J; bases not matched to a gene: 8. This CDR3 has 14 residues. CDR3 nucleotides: TGTGCCATCAGTTACGGACAGGCGACGGAGACCCAGTACTTC. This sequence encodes CAISYGQATETQYF.

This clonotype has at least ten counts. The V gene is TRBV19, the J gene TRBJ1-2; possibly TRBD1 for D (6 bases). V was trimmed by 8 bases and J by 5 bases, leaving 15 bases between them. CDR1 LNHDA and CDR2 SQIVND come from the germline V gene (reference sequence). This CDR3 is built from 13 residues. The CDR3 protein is CASSARGTYGYTF. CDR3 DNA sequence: TGTGCCAGTTCGGCTAGGGGGACTTATGGCTACACCTTC.

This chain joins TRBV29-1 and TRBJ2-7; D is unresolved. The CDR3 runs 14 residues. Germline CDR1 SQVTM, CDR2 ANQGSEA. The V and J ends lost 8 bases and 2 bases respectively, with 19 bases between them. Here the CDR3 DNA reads TGCAGCACCGCCGGGTCCCAAAACCCCTACGAGCAGTACTTC. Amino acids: CSTAGSQNPYEQYF.

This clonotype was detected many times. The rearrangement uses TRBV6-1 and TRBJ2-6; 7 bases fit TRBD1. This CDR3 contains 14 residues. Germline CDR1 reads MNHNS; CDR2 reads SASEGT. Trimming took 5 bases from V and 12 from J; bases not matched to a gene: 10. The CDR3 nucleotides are TGTGCCAGCAGTTCTGGACAGGTTGGTCTCGTCCTGACTTTC. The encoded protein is CASSSGQVGLVLTF.

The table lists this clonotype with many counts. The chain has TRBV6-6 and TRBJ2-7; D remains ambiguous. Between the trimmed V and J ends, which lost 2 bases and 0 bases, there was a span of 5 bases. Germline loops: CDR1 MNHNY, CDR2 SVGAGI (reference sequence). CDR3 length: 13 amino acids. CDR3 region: CASSYAASYEQYF. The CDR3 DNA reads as TGTGCCAGCAGTTACGCGGCCTCCTACGAGCAGTACTTC.

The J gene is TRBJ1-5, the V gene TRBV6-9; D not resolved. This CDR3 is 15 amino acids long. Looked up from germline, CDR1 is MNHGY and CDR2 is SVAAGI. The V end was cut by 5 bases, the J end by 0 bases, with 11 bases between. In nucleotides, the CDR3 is TGTGCCAGCAGTATTCCCCACCCTAGCAATCAGCCCCAGCATTTT. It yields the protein CASSIPHPSNQPQHF.

The CDR3 region has the DNA TGCGCCAGCAGCCAAGAAGCAAGGGGTAATTCACCCCTCCACTTT. This encodes CASSQEARGNSPLHF. V and J are TRBV4-1 and TRBJ1-6; weak D call: TRBD1 (5 bases). This CDR3 spans 15 amino acids. Germline-derived CDR1 and CDR2 are MGHRA and YSYEKL. Trimming shortened V by 0 bases and J by 6 bases, and 9 bases separated the two germline ends.

The CDR3 DNA sequence: TGTGCCAGCAGCCAACCCGGGACAGGGGTGGCTATTGGCTACACCTTC. Amino acid sequence: CASSQPGTGVAIGYTF. This chain uses TRBV14 with TRBJ1-2; 10 nucleotides line up with TRBD1. Trimming cost V 2 bases and J 7 bases; bases outside gene matches: 10. The CDR3 runs 16 residues. CDR1 and CDR2 from the germline V gene are SGHDN and FVKESK.

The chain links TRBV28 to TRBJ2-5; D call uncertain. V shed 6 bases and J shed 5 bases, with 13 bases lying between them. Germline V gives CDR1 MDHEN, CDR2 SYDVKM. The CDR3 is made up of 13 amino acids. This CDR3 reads CASSPSYAETQYF. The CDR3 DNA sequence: TGTGCCAGCAGCCCCTCATACGCGGAGACCCAGTACTTC.

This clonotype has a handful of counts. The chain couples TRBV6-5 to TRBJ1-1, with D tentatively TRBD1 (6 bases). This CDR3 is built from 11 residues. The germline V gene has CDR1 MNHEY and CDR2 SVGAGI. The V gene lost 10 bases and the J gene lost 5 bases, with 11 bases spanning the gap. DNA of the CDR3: TGTGCCACCACAGGGAGGACTGAAGCTTTCTTT. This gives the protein CATTGRTEAFF.

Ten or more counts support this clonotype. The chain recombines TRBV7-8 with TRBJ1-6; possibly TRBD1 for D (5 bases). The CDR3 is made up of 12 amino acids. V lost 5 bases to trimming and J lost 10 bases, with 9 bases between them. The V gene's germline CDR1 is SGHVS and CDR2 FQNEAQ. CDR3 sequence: CASSPDSSPLHF. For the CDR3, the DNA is TGTGCCAGCAGCCCCGACAGCTCACCCCTCCACTTT. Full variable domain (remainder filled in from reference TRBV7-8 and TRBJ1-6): GAGVSQSPRYKVAKRGQDVALRCDPISGHVSLFWYQQALGQGPEFLTYFQNEAQLDKSGLPSDRFFAERPEGSVSTLKIQRTQQEDSAVYLCASSPDSSPLHFGNGTRLTVT.

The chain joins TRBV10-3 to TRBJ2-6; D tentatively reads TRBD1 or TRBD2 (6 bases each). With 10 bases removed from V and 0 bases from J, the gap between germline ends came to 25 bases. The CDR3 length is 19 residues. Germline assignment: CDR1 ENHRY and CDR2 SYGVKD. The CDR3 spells CASSQVSGQPDSGANVLTF. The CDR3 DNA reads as TGTGCCAGCAGCCAAGTTAGCGGACAGCCCGACTCTGGGGCCAACGTCCTGACTTTC.

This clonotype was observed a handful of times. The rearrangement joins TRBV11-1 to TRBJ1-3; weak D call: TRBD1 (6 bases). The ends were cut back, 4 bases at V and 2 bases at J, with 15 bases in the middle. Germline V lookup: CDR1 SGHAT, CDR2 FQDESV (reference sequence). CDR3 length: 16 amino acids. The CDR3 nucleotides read TGTGCCAGCAGCTCTGTACCCAGGGACACTGGAAACACCATATATTTT. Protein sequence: CASSSVPRDTGNTIYF.

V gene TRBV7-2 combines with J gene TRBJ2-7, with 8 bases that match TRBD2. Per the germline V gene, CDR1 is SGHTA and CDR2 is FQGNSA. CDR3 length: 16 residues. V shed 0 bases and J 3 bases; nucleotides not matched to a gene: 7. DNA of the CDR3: TGTGCCAGCAGCTTAGCGCGAGCGGGAGAAGGCTACGAGCAGTACTTC. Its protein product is CASSLARAGEGYEQYF.

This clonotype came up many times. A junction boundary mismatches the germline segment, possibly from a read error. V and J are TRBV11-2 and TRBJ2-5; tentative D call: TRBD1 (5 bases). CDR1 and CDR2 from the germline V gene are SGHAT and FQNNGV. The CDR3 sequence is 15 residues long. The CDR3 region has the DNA TGTGCCAGCAGCTTCAGGGTAGTCAGCCAACAGACCCAGTACTTC. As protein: CASSFRVVSQQTQYF.

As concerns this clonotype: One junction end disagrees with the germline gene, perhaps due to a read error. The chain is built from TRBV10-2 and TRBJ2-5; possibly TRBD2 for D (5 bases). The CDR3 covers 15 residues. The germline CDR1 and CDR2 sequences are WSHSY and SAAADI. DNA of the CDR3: TGTGCCAGCAGTCCATTCCCGGGGTCAGGCGAGACCCAGTACTTC. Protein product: CASSPFPGSGETQYF.

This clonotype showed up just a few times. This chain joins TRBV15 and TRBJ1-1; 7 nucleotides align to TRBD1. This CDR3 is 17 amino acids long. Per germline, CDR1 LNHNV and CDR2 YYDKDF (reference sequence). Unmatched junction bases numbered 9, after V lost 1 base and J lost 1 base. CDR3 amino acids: CATSRVGDRSPNTEAFF. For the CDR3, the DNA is TGTGCCACCAGCAGAGTAGGGGACAGATCGCCGAACACTGAAGCTTTCTTT.

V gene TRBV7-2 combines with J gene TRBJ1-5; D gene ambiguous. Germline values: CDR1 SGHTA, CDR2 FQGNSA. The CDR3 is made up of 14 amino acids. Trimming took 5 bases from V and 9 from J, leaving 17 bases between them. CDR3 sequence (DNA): TGTGCCAGCAGCCCATCGGACGGCCGGGGGCCCCAGCATTTT. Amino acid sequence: CASSPSDGRGPQHF.

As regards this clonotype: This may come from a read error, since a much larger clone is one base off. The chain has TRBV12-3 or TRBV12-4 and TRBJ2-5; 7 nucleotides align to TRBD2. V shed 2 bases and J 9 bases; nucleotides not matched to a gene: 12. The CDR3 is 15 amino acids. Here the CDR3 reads CASSLISLGREAQYF. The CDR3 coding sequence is TGTGCCAGCAGTTTAATTTCGTTGGGGAGGGAGGCCCAGTACTTC.